This T cell receptor beta chain was sequenced during a study of T cell repertoires in ileal Crohn's disease. Study results and caveats: High-frequency clones were more common in sorted CD8 than CD4 cells. Active smokers at surgery had more clonal expansions than non-smokers.

On this clone itself: The target antigen is unknown.

Some clones are missing from TCRdb's copy, which holds only in-frame ones; the method was immunoSEQ multiplex PCR. Of some 4,500 clones listed, approximately 80% were seen once; the top ten hold around 12%. Germline-derived CDR1 and CDR2 are SEHNR and FQNEAQ (reference sequence). The V segment lost 6 bases and the J segment 6 bases; nucleotides outside the gene matches: 14. This CDR3 contains 16 residues. The rearrangement uses TRBV7-9 and TRBJ2-1; TRBD1 aligns across 7 bases. The sequencing sample was made of ileal tissue. The sequence was obtained from an adult with Crohn's disease. CDR3 in DNA: TGTGCCAGCAGAGACACCTCCGGGACAGTACCCAATGAGCAGTTCTTC. It translates to CASRDTSGTVPNEQFF.